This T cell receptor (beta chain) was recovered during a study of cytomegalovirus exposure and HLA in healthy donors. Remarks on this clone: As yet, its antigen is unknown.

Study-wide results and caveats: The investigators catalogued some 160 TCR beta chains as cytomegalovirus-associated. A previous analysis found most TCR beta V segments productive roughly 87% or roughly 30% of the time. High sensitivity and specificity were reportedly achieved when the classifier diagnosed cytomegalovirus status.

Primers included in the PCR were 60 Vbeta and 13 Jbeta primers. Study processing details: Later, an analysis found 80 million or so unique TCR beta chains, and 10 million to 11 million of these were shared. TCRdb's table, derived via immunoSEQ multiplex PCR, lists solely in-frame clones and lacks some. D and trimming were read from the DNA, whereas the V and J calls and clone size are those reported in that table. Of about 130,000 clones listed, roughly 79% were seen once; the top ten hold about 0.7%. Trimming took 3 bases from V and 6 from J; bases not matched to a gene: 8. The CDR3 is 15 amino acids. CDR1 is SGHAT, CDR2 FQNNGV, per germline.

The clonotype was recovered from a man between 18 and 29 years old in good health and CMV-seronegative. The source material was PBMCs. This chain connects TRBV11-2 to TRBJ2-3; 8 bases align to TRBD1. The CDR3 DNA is TGTGCCAGCAGCTTGGACAGGGCCGTAGGCGATACGCAGTATTTT. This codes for CASSLDRAVGDTQYF.